These 23 T cell receptor beta chains were sequenced from one sample in a study of blood T cell repertoires in COVID-19. Sequencing was performed with immunoSEQ multiplex PCR; in TCRdb, only in-frame clones are kept and a portion is missing. Here the sample spans around 110,000 clones, roughly 75% being singletons. Material for sequencing was peripheral blood. The receptors derive from a man aged 55 to 70 with active or convalescent COVID-19.

The chain employs TRBV6-6 and TRBJ2-1, with 8 positions matching TRBD2. The ends lost 7 bases at V and 3 bases at J; junction bases unmatched: 8. Germline V lookup: CDR1 MNHNY, CDR2 SVGAGI (reference sequence). This CDR3 has 15 residues. For the CDR3, the DNA is TGTGCCAGCACCCCGACACTAGCGGACTACAATGAGCAGTTCTTC. This codes for CASTPTLADYNEQFF.

This clone was seen only a few times. This chain links TRBV6-5 with TRBJ2-5; 7 nucleotides match TRBD1. The CDR3 length is 15 residues. V shed 5 bases and J 1 base; nucleotides not matched to a gene: 7. Germline CDR1 reads MNHEY; CDR2 reads SVGAGI. The CDR3 is CASSNVGTAQETQYF. CDR3 nucleotides: TGTGCCAGCAGTAACGTAGGGACAGCCCAAGAGACCCAGTACTTC.

The V call is TRBV3-1 (or the pseudogene TRBV3-2), the J call TRBJ2-7; 8 bases are shared with TRBD2. The CDR3 has 14 amino acids. After removal of 0 bases from V and 5 bases from J, the junction contained 3 bases not matched to a gene. Looked up from germline, CDR1 is LGHDT and CDR2 is YNNKEL (reference sequence). Written as DNA, the CDR3 is TGTGCCAGCAGCCAAGAGGGACTAGTCAACGAGCAGTACTTC. Its translation is CASSQEGLVNEQYF.

The chain joins TRBV28 to TRBJ1-5, with D unresolved. This CDR3 spans 13 amino acids. The ends were cut back, 7 bases at V and 7 bases at J, with 14 bases in the middle. Germline CDR1 is MDHEN and CDR2 is SYDVKM. CDR3 nucleotides: TGTGCCAGCACCGACTTCTCGGTCCAGCCCCAGCATTTT. Translation gives CASTDFSVQPQHF.

CDR3 amino acids: CARERTGGRAEQFF. The CDR3 DNA is TGTGCCAGAGAACGGACTGGGGGGAGGGCAGAGCAGTTCTTC. The J gene is TRBJ2-1, the V gene TRBV2; the match to TRBD2 covers 7 bases. Germline CDR1 and CDR2: SNHLY and FYNNEI. V lost 9 bases, J lost 10 bases, and 15 bases stayed unmatched. There are 14 residues in the CDR3.

The chain has TRBV9 and TRBJ2-1, with D uncertain. Deletions cut 0 bases from V and 7 bases from J, with 14 bases between. CDR3 length: 15 amino acids. The germline V gene encodes CDR1 SGDLS and CDR2 YYNGEE. CDR3 DNA sequence: TGTGCCAGCAGCGTAGCCAAGACATCAGGTAATGAGCAGTTCTTC. Protein product: CASSVAKTSGNEQFF.

This sequence joins TRBV29-1 and TRBJ2-2, with TRBD1 as a possible D gene (5 bases). Germline CDR1 and CDR2: SQVTM and ANQGSEA. The CDR3 is 13 amino acids. V was cut by 7 bases and J by 3 bases, with 12 bases left in between. In DNA form, the CDR3 reads TGCAGCGCCCTGACAGAGGACACCGGGGAGCTGTTTTTT. This sequence encodes CSALTEDTGELFF.

The chain is built from TRBV19 and TRBJ2-7, with TRBD2 as a possible D gene (5 bases). Per germline, CDR1 LNHDA and CDR2 SQIVND (reference sequence). V dropped 1 base and J dropped 1 base, with 11 bases sitting between them. This CDR3 spans 15 amino acids. The CDR3 bases are TGTGCCAGTAGTATAGGAGGCAGAGGGTCCTACGAGCAGTACTTC. It is translated as CASSIGGRGSYEQYF.

This clone was detected once. J is TRBJ2-7 and V is TRBV6-1; D uncertain. The CDR3 covers 13 residues. Germline V gives CDR1 MNHNS, CDR2 SASEGT. Trimming stripped 2 bases from V and 6 bases from J, with 11 bases between. For the CDR3, the DNA is TGTGCCAGCAGTGAATACCCTAGTGGCGAGCAGTACTTC. It translates to CASSEYPSGEQYF.

This chain joins TRBV7-8 and TRBJ2-1; no clear D. V gave up 5 bases and J gave up 0 bases, with 11 bases separating them. This CDR3 has 15 residues. CDR1 and CDR2 from the germline V gene are SGHVS and FQNEAQ. CDR3 DNA: TGTGCCAGCAGCCAACGCGCGAGCTCCTACAATGAGCAGTTCTTC. It is translated as CASSQRASSYNEQFF.

The chain employs TRBV29-1 and TRBJ1-1, with D maybe TRBD1 (6 bases). The germline V gene has CDR1 SQVTM and CDR2 ANQGSEA. Deletions cut 3 bases from V and 6 bases from J, with 17 bases between. The CDR3 runs to 14 residues. The CDR3 DNA is TGCAGCGTTGAGTTACCGACAGGTCGGTCTGAAGCTTTCTTT. Its translation: CSVELPTGRSEAFF.

The CDR3 loop is CASSQGLAGVNRETQYF. Here the CDR3 DNA reads TGTGCCAGCAGCCAGGGACTAGCGGGAGTAAACCGAGAGACCCAGTACTTC. This chain connects TRBV28 to TRBJ2-5; 14 nucleotides match TRBD2. V was pared by 6 bases and J by 4 bases, with 10 bases of the junction left unmatched. CDR3 length equals 17 residues. Germline V gene sequence: CDR1 MDHEN, CDR2 SYDVKM. The whole variable domain, filled in from reference TRBV28 and TRBJ2-5, reads DVKVTQSSRYLVKRTGEKVFLECVQDMDHENMFWYRQDPGLGLRLIYFSYDVKMKEKGDIPEGYSVSREKKERFSLILESASTNQTSMYLCASSQGLAGVNRETQYFGPGTRLLVL.

In its sample, this clone was seen once. The CDR3: CASSLATSGRNEQYF. The CDR3 nucleotides read TGTGCCAGCAGCTTAGCGACTAGCGGGAGAAACGAGCAGTACTTC. The chain has TRBV11-2 and TRBJ2-7, with 12 nucleotides matching TRBD2. Germline CDR1 and CDR2: SGHAT and FQNNGV. This CDR3 spans 15 amino acids. Trimming cost V 1 base and J 5 bases; bases outside gene matches: 3.

This clone has a handful of counts. The chain joins TRBV5-4 to TRBJ2-7; 7 positions agree with TRBD1. Germline CDR1 and CDR2: SGHNT and YYREEE (reference sequence). The J segment lost 7 bases and the V segment lost 2 bases, leaving 18 bases of the junction unmatched. The CDR3 is 17 amino acids. In DNA form, the CDR3 reads TGTGCCAGCAGCTTTCAACTCGGCAGGGGGAATTTCTGGGAGCAGTACTTC. The encoded protein is CASSFQLGRGNFWEQYF.

This clone was observed a few times. The DNA of the CDR3 is TGTGCCAGCAGCCTAGGGACTAGCGGGGACTCCTACGAGCAGTACTTC. It yields the protein CASSLGTSGDSYEQYF. V and J are TRBV4-2 and TRBJ2-7; 13 bases are shared with TRBD2. CDR1 LGHNA and CDR2 YNFKEQ come from the germline V gene. The V segment lost 4 bases and the J segment 0 bases; nucleotides outside the gene matches: 3. The CDR3 spans 16 residues.

The chain links TRBV27 to TRBJ1-6; 9 bases align to TRBD1. There are 15 residues in the CDR3. V was clipped by 8 bases and J by 7 bases; unmatched bases: 9. Germline loops: CDR1 MNHEY, CDR2 SMNVEV (reference sequence). The DNA of the CDR3 is TGTGCCAGCTCTTATCGGGACAGGGTGAATTCACCCCTCCACTTT. This gives the protein CASSYRDRVNSPLHF.

The rearrangement links TRBV6-1 to TRBJ1-2; 11 bases match TRBD1. The CDR3 sequence is 15 residues long. CDR1 MNHNS and CDR2 SASEGT come from the germline V gene. The junction had 7 bases not matched to a gene; V was cut back by 1 base and J by 9 bases. CDR3 residues: CASSEGTGGLRRYTF. CDR3 nucleotides: TGTGCCAGCAGTGAAGGGACAGGGGGCCTCAGGCGCTACACCTTC.

The chain recombines TRBV4-3 with TRBJ1-1; 9 nucleotides agree with TRBD1. J gave up 4 bases and V 1 base, and 1 base lay outside the gene matches. This CDR3 region has 14 residues. Germline V gene data show CDR1 as LGHNA and CDR2 as YSLEER. The CDR3 sequence is CASSQGGQGTEAFF. The CDR3 nucleotides are TGCGCCAGCAGCCAAGGGGGACAGGGCACTGAAGCTTTCTTT.

This chain joins TRBV7-2 and TRBJ1-6; no clear D. CDR1 is SGHTA and CDR2 is FQGNSA in the germline V gene. This CDR3 comprises 13 residues. V dropped 2 bases and J dropped 7 bases, with 6 bases sitting between them. The CDR3 nucleotides are TGTGCCAGCAGCTTATACGGGAATTCACCCCTCCACTTT. It specifies CASSLYGNSPLHF.

CDR3 bases: TGCGCCAGCAGCCCGGGGGGGATCGGGGAAAAACTGTTTTTT. This encodes CASSPGGIGEKLFF. The V call is TRBV5-1, the J call TRBJ1-4, with D possibly TRBD1 on 5 matching bases. The V gene's germline CDR1 is SGHRS and CDR2 YFSETQ. The V end lost 4 bases, the J end lost 8 bases, and 15 bases lay between the germline ends. The CDR3 has 14 amino acids.

As regards this clone: One end of the junction does not line up with germline, which may come from a read error. This chain connects TRBV7-2 to TRBJ1-2, with D possibly matching TRBD1 (5 bases). This CDR3 comprises 14 residues. Germline-derived CDR1 and CDR2 are SGHTA and FQGNSA. The CDR3 nucleotides are TGTGCCAGCAGCTTAGTAAGTAGGGACTACGGCTACACCTTC. Residues: CASSLVSRDYGYTF.

The CDR3 is CASSIRDWGYTF. The CDR3 DNA sequence: TGTGCCAGTAGTATACGGGATTGGGGCTACACCTTC. The V call is TRBV19, the J call TRBJ1-2; D remains unclear. This CDR3 is built from 12 residues. CDR1 is LNHDA and CDR2 is SQIVND in the germline V gene (reference sequence). Trimming removed 2 bases from V and 8 bases from J, with 9 bases in between.

V is TRBV2 and J is TRBJ2-3; 7 nucleotides line up with TRBD2. V lost 0 bases and J lost 7; bases outside the gene matches: 4. Germline values: CDR1 SNHLY, CDR2 FYNNEI. This CDR3 region has 14 residues. The CDR3 nucleotides read TGTGCCAGCAGTGAAGCGGGAGGGAGAAATACGCAGTATTTT. As protein: CASSEAGGRNTQYF.